This T cell receptor (beta chain) appears in the sequencing data of a study of T cell responses to AZD1222 COVID-19 vaccine. Study-wide findings and caveats: In all cases, repertoires were sampled only after the peak T cell response. The reported proportion of spike-specific TCRs targeting unmutated variant regions was nearly half. At baseline, just 5 or 6 AZD1222 recipients tested seropositive. Vaccination with two AZD1222 doses was followed by a rise in Spike-specific TCR breadth and depth.

Here immunoSEQ multiplex PCR was the method, and the copy in TCRdb shows in-frame clones only, minus some. The sample records roughly 200,000 clones, more than 85% being singletons. V lost 4 bases and J lost 2, with 14 bases in between. CDR3 length: 16 residues. CDR1 and CDR2 from the germline V gene are KGHDR and SFDVKD. In regard to this clone: Its antigen remains unknown.

The sequence was collected from an adult who received the AZD1222 COVID-19 vaccine. The chain joins TRBV24-1 to TRBJ1-5; D is unresolved. This specimen was peripheral blood, taken 28 days after the second AZD1222 dose. CDR3 amino acids: CATSESPAIGNQPQHF. In nucleotides, the CDR3 is TGTGCCACCAGTGAAAGCCCCGCCATAGGCAATCAGCCCCAGCATTTT.